These T cell receptor beta chains were read from a single sample in a study of graft-versus-host responses after intestinal transplantation. For these TCRs, the target antigens are not known. Sequenced by immunoSEQ multiplex PCR; TCRdb stores in-frame clones only, minus some. The sample lists some 83,000 clones, roughly 89% occurring once. This material consisted of unstimulated CD4+ T cells sorted from spleen or lymph node cells, taken before intestinal transplant. The receptors derive from a human donor who received an intestinal transplant. Both conserved end residues are part of each CDR3. A D gene is named only where the DNA matches it firmly. Part of the rows lack a size; the others show once, few, many or a class for expanded clones.

abundance | j_gene | d_gene | v_gene | CDR3nt | CDR3aa
- | TRBJ2-3 | - | TRBV12-2 | TGTGCAAGTCGCCTAAAGGGCGGGGGGGGCCGGACAGATACGCAGTATTTT | CASRLKGGGGRTDTQYF
- | TRBJ1-2 | TRBD1 | TRBV30 | TGTGCCTGGAGTGTCCCCCCGGGACAGCGCCTAGGCTACACCTTC | CAWSVPPGQRLGYTF
- | TRBJ1-6 | - | TRBV9 | TGTGCCAGCAGCACAACTGGGGGAGGGGGGAGTTCCCTCCACTTT | CASSTTGGGGSSLHF
- | TRBJ2-1 | TRBD2 | TRBV30 | TGTGCCTGGAGTCCGGGACTAGCGGGGGTTAATGAGCAGTTCTTC | CAWSPGLAGVNEQFF
once | TRBJ2-2 | - | TRBV4-3 | TGCGCCAGCAGCCAAGATTTGTGGCAGGGATCGACCGGGGAGCTGTTTTTT | CASSQDLWQGSTGELFF
- | TRBJ1-5 | - | TRBV7-2 | TGTGCCAGCAGCTTAGGTCAGGGGTTGCGTAGTCAGCCCCAGCATTTT | CASSLGQGLRSQPQHF
- | TRBJ2-2 | - | TRBV7-8 | TGTGCCAGCAGCTTAGACCCGGTAGACACCGGGGAGCTGTTTTTT | CASSLDPVDTGELFF
- | TRBJ1-1 | - | TRBV20-1 | TGCAGTGCCCAGGGCAACACTGAAGCTTTCTTT | CSAQGNTEAFF
- | TRBJ2-5 | - | TRBV2 | TGTGCCAGCGCCCCCGTGGGCAGGTCACAAGAGACCCAGTACTTC | CASAPVGRSQETQYF
- | TRBJ2-3 | TRBD2 | TRBV7-2 | TGTGCCAGCAGCTTAACTAGCGGGGGGGCCCCCACAGATACGCAGTATTTT | CASSLTSGGAPTDTQYF
once | TRBJ2-7 | - | TRBV28 | TGTGCCAGCAATGGAGGGGGCTCATACGAGCAGTACTTC | CASNGGGSYEQYF
- | TRBJ2-7 | - | TRBV5-1 | TGCGCCAGCAGCTCCGGACAGAAATTATACGAGCAGTACTTC | CASSSGQKLYEQYF
once | TRBJ1-2 | - | TRBV7-2 | TGTGCCAGCGAAACAGGGTTCGGCTACACCTTC | CASETGFGYTF
- | TRBJ1-2 | - | TRBV5-4 | TGTGCCAGCAGCCTCCGGGGTAACTATGGCTACACCTTC | CASSLRGNYGYTF
- | TRBJ2-3 | - | TRBV29-1 | TGCAGCGTTGAAAAGGGGCTCACAGATACGCAGTATTTT | CSVEKGLTDTQYF
- | TRBJ2-7 | - | TRBV11-2 | TGTGCCAGCAGCTTAGGACCCAGGTCGCCGTCCTACGAGCAGTACTTC | CASSLGPRSPSYEQYF
- | TRBJ1-4 | - | TRBV9 | TGTGCCAGCAGCGTCTCAGGGGAAGGTGAAAAACTGTTTTTT | CASSVSGEGEKLFF
- | TRBJ1-2 | - | TRBV5-4 | TGTGCCAGCAGCTTGGACCAGGGCACATATGGCTACACCTTC | CASSLDQGTYGYTF
- | TRBJ1-2 | TRBD1 | TRBV7-8 | TGTGCCAGCAGCTTAGCTCCAGGGGGTGACTATGGCTACACCTTC | CASSLAPGGDYGYTF
- | TRBJ1-5 | - | TRBV19 | TGTGCCAGTAGTATAAGGACAGTTAATAGCAATCAGCCCCAGCATTTT | CASSIRTVNSNQPQHF
- | TRBJ2-5 | - | TRBV5-1 | TGCGCCAGCAGCTTTAACGGGGAGACCCAGTACTTC | CASSFNGETQYF
- | TRBJ2-1 | - | TRBV4-1 | TGCGCCAGCAGCCTCCTCCCGACAGACCCTCGGCAGTTCTTC | CASSLLPTDPRQFF
- | TRBJ1-3 | - | TRBV25-1 | TGTGCCAGCAGTGACGTAAGAAACACCATATATTTT | CASSDVRNTIYF
- | TRBJ1-6 | TRBD1 | TRBV18 | TGTGCCAGCTCACCACCAGAAGGAGGAACAGGGGATAATTCACCCCTCCACTTT | CASSPPEGGTGDNSPLHF
once | TRBJ1-2 | TRBD1 | TRBV19 | TGTGCCAGTAGTGTAGAAGGGGGCGTCTATGGCTACACCTTC | CASSVEGGVYGYTF
- | TRBJ1-1 | - | TRBV19 | TGTGCCAGTAGTATGCGACAGGTTATCATGAACACTGAAGCTTTCTTT | CASSMRQVIMNTEAFF
- | TRBJ1-1 | - | TRBV29-1 | TGCAGCGTTCCAGTGGGACTTTCGAACACTGAAGCTTTCTTT | CSVPVGLSNTEAFF
- | TRBJ1-2 | - | TRBV19 | TGTGCCAGTAGTAGCCTTCCCAGGACTTCGGACTATGGCTACACCTTC | CASSSLPRTSDYGYTF
- | TRBJ2-1 | TRBD1 | TRBV19 | TGTGCCAGTAGTATCGCCCGGACAGGGGGCAATGAGCAGTTCTTC | CASSIARTGGNEQFF
- | TRBJ2-7 | TRBD1 | TRBV7-2 | TGTGCCAGCAGCCGGACAGGGCTTTACGAGCAGTACTTC | CASSRTGLYEQYF
- | TRBJ1-1 | - | TRBV5-1 | TGCGCCAGCAGCTTGGCGGCGGGAACGGACACTGAAGCTTTCTTT | CASSLAAGTDTEAFF
few | TRBJ1-5 | - | TRBV6-6 | TGTGCCAGCAGTGCCTCCAGGGGCCAGCCCCAGCATTTT | CASSASRGQPQHF
- | TRBJ1-6 | TRBD1 | TRBV7-8 | TGTGCCAGCAGCTTAGGCCGACTGACAGGGAATAATTCACCCCTCCACTTT | CASSLGRLTGNNSPLHF
- | TRBJ1-2 | - | TRBV30 | TGTGCCTGGAGTGTATACAGGGACTATGGCTACACCTTC | CAWSVYRDYGYTF
once | TRBJ1-5 | - | TRBV19 | TGTGCCAGTAGTATAGTGGGCCAGCCCCAGCATTTT | CASSIVGQPQHF
- | TRBJ1-1 | TRBD1 | TRBV25-1 | TGTGCCAGCAGTGGGGGACAGGGGCGCCGGGCTTTCTTT | CASSGGQGRRAFF
- | TRBJ1-1 | - | TRBV29-1 | TGCAGCGTGAGTCGCGGGGGCGGAGTAGCTTTCTTT | CSVSRGGGVAFF
- | TRBJ1-1 | TRBD1 | TRBV25-1 | TGTGCCAGCAGGGAAGGCGGACAGGGGAACACTGAAGCTTTCTTT | CASREGGQGNTEAFF
once | TRBJ2-5 | - | TRBV29-1 | TGCAGCGTAGCACCCATGCCAGGTACAGAGCAGTACTTC | CSVAPMPGTEQYF
- | TRBJ1-2 | TRBD1 | TRBV27 | TGTGCCAGCAGTTGGACAGGGAACTATGGCTACACCTTC | CASSWTGNYGYTF
- | TRBJ2-3 | TRBD2 | TRBV4-1 | TGCGCCAGCAGCCAACGGGCTAGCGGGGGGCTAGGTTCTAGCACAGATACGCAGTATTTT | CASSQRASGGLGSSTDTQYF
- | TRBJ2-7 | - | TRBV6-5 | TGTGCCAGCAGTTACTCCGCTAACTACGAGCAGTACTTC | CASSYSANYEQYF
- | TRBJ1-6 | - | TRBV18 | TGTGCCAGCTCCCCAGCGGCGGGTTCACCCCTCCACTTT | CASSPAAGSPLHF
- | TRBJ2-5 | TRBD1 | TRBV10-3 | TGTGCCATCAGTGGTCAGACAGGGCAAGAGACCCAGTACTTC | CAISGQTGQETQYF
- | TRBJ2-7 | TRBD1 | TRBV5-1 | TGCGCCAGCACCTGGGGGACAGGGGGCTACGAGCAGTACTTC | CASTWGTGGYEQYF
- | TRBJ2-3 | - | TRBV5-4 | TGTGCCAGCAGCACCCCCCAGCAAGAGGGTTTTAGCACAGATACGCAGTATTTT | CASSTPQQEGFSTDTQYF
- | TRBJ2-1 | - | TRBV12-5 | TGTGCTAGTGGTACCCGGGGGACAGTTCAAGGTGAGCAGTTCTTC | CASGTRGTVQGEQFF
- | TRBJ2-3 | - | TRBV6-6 | TGTGCCAGCACCCGCAGGCAGGGAGGTGGCACAGATACGCAGTATTTT | CASTRRQGGGTDTQYF